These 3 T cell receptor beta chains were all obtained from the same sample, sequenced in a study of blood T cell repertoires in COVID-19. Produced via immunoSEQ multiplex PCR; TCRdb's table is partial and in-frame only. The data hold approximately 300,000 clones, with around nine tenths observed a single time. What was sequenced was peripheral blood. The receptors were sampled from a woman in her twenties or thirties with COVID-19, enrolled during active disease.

CDR3 loop: CASSQFTVLVAQYF. As DNA, the CDR3 is TGCGCCAGCAGCCAGTTTACGGTTCTAGTAGCCCAGTACTTC. The rearrangement joins TRBV4-1 to TRBJ2-5; D call uncertain. Germline assignment: CDR1 MGHRA and CDR2 YSYEKL. The CDR3 runs to 14 residues. Trimming removed 3 bases from V and 9 bases from J, with 17 bases in between.

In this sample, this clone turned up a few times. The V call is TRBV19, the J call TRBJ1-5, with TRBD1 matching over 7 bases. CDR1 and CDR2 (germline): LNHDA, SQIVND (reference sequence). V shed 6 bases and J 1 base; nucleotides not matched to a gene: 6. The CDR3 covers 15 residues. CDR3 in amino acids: CASRSQGRSNQPQHF. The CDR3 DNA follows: TGTGCCAGTAGATCACAGGGGCGGAGCAATCAGCCCCAGCATTTT.

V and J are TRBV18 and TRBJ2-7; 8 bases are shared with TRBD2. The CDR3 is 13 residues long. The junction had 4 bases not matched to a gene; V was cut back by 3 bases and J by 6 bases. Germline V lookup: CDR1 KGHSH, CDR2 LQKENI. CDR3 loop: CASSPSGKGEQYF. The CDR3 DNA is TGTGCCAGCTCACCTAGCGGGAAGGGCGAGCAGTACTTC.